This T cell receptor (beta chain) was sequenced in a study of beta chain features in type 1 diabetes. J was trimmed by 4 bases and V by 0 bases; bases with no gene match: 7. CDR3 length: 16 residues. The V gene's germline CDR1 is SGHRS and CDR2 YFSETQ. TCRB transcripts that were expressed got sequenced, as all of the isolated RNA had been reverse transcribed. The data were produced by immunoSEQ multiplex PCR, yet TCRdb's version contains in-frame clones alone and is incomplete. This table has roughly 70,000 clones, approximately 50% appearing once. As concerns this clone: Antigen specificity is unknown.

Findings of the study overall: People with Type 1 diabetes carried modestly yet significantly shorter TCRB CDR3s in all four CD4+ subsets. There was no resolution here of whether HLA type influences TCRB rearrangement. More deletions and fewer insertions at VDJ junctions were found in patients with type 1 diabetes.

The material sequenced was central memory CD4+ T cells from blood. The V call is TRBV5-1, the J call TRBJ2-5; 9 bases match TRBD2. The source of this sequence is a young man with type 1 diabetes. The CDR3 DNA reads TGCGCCAGCAGCTTGGGTGGTAGCGGGAGTGGAGAGACCCAGTACTTC. The encoded protein is CASSLGGSGSGETQYF.